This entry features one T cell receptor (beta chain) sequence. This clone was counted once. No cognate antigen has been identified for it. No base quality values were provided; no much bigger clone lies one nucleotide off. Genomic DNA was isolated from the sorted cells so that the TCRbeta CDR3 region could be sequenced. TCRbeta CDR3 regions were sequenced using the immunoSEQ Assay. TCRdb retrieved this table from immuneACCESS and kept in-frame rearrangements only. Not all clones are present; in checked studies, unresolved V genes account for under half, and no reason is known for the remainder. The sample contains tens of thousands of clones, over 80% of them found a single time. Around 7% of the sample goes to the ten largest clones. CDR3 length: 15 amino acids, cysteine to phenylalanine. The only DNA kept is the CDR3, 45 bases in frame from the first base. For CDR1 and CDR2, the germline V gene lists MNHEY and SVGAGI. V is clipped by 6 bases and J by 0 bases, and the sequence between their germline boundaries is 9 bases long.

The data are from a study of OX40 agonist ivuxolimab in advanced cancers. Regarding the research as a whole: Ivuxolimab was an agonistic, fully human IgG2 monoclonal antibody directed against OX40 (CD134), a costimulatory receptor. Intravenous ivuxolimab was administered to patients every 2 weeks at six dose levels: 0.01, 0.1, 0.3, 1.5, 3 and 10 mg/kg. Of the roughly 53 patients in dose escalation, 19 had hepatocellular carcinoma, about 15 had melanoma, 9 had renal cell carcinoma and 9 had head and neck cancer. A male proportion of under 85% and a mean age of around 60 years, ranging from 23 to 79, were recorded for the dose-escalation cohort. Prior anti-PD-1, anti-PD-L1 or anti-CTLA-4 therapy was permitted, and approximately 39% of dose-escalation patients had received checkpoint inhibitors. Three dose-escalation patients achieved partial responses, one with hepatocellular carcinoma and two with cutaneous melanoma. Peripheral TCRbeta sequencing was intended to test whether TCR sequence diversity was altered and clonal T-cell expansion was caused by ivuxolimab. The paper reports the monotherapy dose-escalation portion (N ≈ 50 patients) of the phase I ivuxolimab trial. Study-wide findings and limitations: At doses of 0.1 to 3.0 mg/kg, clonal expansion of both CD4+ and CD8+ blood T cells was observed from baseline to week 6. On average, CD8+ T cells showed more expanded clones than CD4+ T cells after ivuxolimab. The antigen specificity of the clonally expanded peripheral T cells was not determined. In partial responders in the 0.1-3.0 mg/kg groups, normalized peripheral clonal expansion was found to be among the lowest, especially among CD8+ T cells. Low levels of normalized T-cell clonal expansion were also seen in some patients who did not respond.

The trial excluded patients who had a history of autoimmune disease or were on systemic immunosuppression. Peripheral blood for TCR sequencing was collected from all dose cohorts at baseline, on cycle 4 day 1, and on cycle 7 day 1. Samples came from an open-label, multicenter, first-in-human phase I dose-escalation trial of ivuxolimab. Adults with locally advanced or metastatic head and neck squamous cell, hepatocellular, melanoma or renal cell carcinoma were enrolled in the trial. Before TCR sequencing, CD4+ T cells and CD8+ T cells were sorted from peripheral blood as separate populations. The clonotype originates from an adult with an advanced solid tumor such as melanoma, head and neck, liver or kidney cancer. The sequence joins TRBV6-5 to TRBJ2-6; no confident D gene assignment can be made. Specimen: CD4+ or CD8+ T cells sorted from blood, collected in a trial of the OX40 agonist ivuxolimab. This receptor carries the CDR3 CASRLLSSGANVLTF. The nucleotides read TGTGCCAGCAGACTCCTGAGCTCTGGGGCCAACGTCCTGACTTTC.